This TCR beta chain was documented in a study of cytomegalovirus exposure and HLA in healthy donors. Study details: Early released data had approximately 86 million unique TCRs, all coming from HLA-typed donors. Whole-study findings and limits: Generally TCR sequences proved uncommon, though certain public TCRs appeared in numerous donors. One later analysis reportedly identified an Asian-associated ancestry cluster that showed fewer N-insertions than the roughly 600-donor mean.

This clone occurred a few times. Its specificity is not known. Researchers ran the PCR with 60 Vbeta and 13 Jbeta primers. Libraries were prepared by immunoSEQ multiplex PCR; TCRdb keeps only in-frame clonotypes and omits some of them. The sample includes roughly 52,000 clones, 78% of them seen just once. Between the trimmed V and J ends, which lost 1 base and 1 base, there was a span of 11 bases. The germline gives CDR1 SGDLS, CDR2 YYNGEE. The CDR3 sequence is 15 residues long. The sample taken for sequencing was PBMCs. This chain links TRBV9 with TRBJ2-5, with TRBD1 as a possible D gene (6 bases). The TCR was taken from a female donor in good health and CMV-seronegative. This chain's CDR3 is CASSVTQGPQETQYF. The CDR3 DNA reads as TGTGCCAGCAGCGTAACACAGGGCCCCCAAGAGACCCAGTACTTC. Filled out from reference TRBV9 and TRBJ2-5, the complete variable domain reads DSGVTQTPKHLITATGQRVTLRCSPRSGDLSVYWYQQSLDQGLQFLIQYYNGEERAKGNILERFSAQQFPDLHSELNLSSLELGDSALYFCASSVTQGPQETQYFGPGTRLLVL.